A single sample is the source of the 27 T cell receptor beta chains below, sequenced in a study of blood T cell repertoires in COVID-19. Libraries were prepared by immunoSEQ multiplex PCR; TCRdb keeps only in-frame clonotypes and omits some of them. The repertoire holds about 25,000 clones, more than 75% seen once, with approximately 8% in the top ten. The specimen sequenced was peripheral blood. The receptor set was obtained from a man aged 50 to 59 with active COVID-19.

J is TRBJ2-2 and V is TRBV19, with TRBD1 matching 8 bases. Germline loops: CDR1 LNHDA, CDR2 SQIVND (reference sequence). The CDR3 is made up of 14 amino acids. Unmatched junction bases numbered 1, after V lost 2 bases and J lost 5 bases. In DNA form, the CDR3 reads TGTGCCAGTAGTATAACAGGGGGGACCGGGGAGCTGTTTTTT. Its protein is CASSITGGTGELFF.

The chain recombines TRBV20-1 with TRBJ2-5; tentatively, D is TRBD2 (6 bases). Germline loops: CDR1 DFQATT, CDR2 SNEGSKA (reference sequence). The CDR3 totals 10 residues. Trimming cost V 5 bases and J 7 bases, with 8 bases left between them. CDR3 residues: CSAHGGTQYF. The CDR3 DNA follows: TGCAGTGCTCACGGGGGGACCCAGTACTTC.

This CDR3 reads CASSSKGAGFSQETQYF. CDR3 nucleotides: TGTGCCAGCAGCTCTAAGGGAGCGGGATTTAGCCAAGAGACCCAGTACTTC. The chain uses TRBV7-6 and TRBJ2-5; 7 bases fit TRBD2. Germline V lookup: CDR1 SGHVS, CDR2 FNYEAQ. This CDR3 contains 17 residues. Trimming took 4 bases from V and 1 from J; bases not matched to a gene: 12.

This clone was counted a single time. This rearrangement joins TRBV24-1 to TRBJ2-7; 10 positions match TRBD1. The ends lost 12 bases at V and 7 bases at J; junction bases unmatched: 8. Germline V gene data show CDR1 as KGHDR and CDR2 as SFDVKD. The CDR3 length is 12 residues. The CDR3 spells CAASDRGREQYF. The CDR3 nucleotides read TGTGCCGCGTCGGACAGGGGGAGGGAGCAGTACTTC.

DNA for the CDR3: TGTGCCAGCAGTTACTCGTACCGGCAGGGGATTATTTCCTACGAGCAGTACGTC. Translation gives CASSYSYRQGIISYEQYV. V usage is TRBV6-2 or TRBV6-3 and J usage is TRBJ2-7; D possibly corresponds to TRBD1 (6 bases). The V end was cut by 0 bases, the J end by 1 base, with 19 bases between. Germline CDR1 and CDR2: MNHEY and SVGEGT. CDR3 length: 18 residues.

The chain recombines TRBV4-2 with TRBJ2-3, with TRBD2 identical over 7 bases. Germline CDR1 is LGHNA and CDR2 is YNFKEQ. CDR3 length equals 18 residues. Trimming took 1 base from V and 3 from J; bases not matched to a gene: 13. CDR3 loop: CASSQATYGRPRTDTQYF. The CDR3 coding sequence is TGTGCCAGCAGCCAAGCTACCTACGGGAGGCCGAGGACAGATACGCAGTATTTT.

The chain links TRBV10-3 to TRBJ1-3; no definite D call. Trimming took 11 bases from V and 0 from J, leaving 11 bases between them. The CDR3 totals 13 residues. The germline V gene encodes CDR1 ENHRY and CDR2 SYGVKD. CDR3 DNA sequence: TGTGCCGCGAAACAGAGCTCTGGAAACACCATATATTTT. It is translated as CAAKQSSGNTIYF.

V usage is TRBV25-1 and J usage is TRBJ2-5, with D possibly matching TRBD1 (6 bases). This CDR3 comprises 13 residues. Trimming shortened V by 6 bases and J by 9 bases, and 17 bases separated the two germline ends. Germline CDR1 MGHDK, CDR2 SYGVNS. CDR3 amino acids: CASSPRRSGAQYF. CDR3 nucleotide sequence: TGTGCCAGCAGCCCCAGGCGGTCAGGGGCCCAGTACTTC. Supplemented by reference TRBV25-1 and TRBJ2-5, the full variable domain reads EADIYQTPRYLVIGTGKKITLECSQTMGHDKMYWYQQDPGMELHLIHYSYGVNSTEKGDLSSESTVSRIRTEHFPLTLESARPSHTSQYLCASSPRRSGAQYFGPGTRLLVL.

CDR3 protein: CASSPGQGGGELFF. The CDR3 region has the DNA TGCGCCAGCAGCCCGGGACAGGGTGGCGGGGAGCTGTTTTTT. V and J are TRBV5-1 and TRBJ2-2, with TRBD1 identical over 9 bases. CDR1 SGHRS and CDR2 YFSETQ come from the germline V gene. CDR3 length: 14 residues. Unmatched junction bases numbered 5, after V lost 4 bases and J lost 7 bases.

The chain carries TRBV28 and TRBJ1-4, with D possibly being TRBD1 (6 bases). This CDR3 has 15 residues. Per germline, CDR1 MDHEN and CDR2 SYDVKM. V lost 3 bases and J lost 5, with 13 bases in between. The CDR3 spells CASSFDDRNNEKLFF. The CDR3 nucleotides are TGTGCCAGCAGTTTCGATGACAGGAACAATGAAAAACTGTTTTTT.

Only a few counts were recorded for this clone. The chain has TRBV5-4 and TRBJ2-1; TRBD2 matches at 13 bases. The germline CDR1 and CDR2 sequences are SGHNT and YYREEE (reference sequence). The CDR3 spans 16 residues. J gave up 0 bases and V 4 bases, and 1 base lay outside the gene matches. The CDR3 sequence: CASSGTSGVSYNEQFF. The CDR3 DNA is TGTGCCAGCAGCGGGACTAGCGGGGTCTCCTACAATGAGCAGTTCTTC.

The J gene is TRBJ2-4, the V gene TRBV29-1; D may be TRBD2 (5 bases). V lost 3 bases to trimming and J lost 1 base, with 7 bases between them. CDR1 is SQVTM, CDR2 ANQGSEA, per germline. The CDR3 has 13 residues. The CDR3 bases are TGCAGCGTTGATACGGGGGCCAAAAACATTCAGTACTTC. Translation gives CSVDTGAKNIQYF.

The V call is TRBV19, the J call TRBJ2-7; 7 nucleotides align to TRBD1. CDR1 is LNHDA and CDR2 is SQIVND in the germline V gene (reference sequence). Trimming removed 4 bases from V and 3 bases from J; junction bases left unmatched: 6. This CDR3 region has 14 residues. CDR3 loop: CASSKQGTNYEQYF. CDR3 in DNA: TGTGCCAGTAGTAAACAGGGGACCAACTACGAGCAGTACTTC.

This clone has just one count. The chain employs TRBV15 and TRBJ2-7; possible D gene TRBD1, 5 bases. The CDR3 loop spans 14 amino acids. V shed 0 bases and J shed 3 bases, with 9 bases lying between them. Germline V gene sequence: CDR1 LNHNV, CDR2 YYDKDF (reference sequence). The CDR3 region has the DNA TGTGCCACCAGCAGAGATGGCAGGGTCTACGAGCAGTACGTC. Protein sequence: CATSRDGRVYEQYV.

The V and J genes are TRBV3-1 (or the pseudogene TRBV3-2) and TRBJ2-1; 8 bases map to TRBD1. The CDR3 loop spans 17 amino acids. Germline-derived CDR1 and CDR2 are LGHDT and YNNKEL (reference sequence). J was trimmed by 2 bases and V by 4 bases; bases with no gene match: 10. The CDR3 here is CASSPGTGWGTYNEQFF. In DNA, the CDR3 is TGTGCCAGCAGCCCGGGGACAGGTTGGGGGACCTACAATGAGCAGTTCTTC.

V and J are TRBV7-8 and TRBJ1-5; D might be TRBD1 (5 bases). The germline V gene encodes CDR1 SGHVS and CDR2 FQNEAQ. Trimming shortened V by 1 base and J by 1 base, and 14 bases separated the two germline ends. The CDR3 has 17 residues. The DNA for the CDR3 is TGTGCCAGCAGCTTAGGGCAGGGCAGACGGAGCAATCAGCCCCAGCATTTT. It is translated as CASSLGQGRRSNQPQHF. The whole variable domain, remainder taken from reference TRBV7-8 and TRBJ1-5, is GAGVSQSPRYKVAKRGQDVALRCDPISGHVSLFWYQQALGQGPEFLTYFQNEAQLDKSGLPSDRFFAERPEGSVSTLKIQRTQQEDSAVYLCASSLGQGRRSNQPQHFGDGTRLSIL.

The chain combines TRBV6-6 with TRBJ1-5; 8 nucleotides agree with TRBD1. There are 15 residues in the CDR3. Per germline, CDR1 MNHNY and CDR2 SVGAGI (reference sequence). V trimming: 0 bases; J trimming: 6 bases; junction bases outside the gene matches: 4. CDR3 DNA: TGTGCCAGCAGTTACTCCACAGGGGGTAGTCAGCCCCAGCATTTT. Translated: CASSYSTGGSQPQHF.

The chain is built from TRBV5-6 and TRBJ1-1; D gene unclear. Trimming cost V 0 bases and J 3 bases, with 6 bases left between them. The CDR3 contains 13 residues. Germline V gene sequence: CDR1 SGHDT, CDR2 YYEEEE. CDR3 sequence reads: CASSLDTDTEAFF. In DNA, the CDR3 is TGTGCCAGCAGCTTGGACACCGACACTGAAGCTTTCTTT.

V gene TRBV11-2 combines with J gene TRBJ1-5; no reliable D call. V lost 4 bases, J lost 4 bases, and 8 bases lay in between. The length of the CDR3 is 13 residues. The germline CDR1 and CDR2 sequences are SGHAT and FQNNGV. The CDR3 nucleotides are TGTGCCAGCAGCTACCAGGAAAATCAGCCCCAGCATTTT. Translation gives CASSYQENQPQHF.

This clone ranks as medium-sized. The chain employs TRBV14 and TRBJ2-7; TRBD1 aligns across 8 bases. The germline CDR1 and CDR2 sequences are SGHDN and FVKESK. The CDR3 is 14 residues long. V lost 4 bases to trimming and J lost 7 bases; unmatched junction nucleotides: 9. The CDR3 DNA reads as TGTGCCAGCAGCCCCCGGAGGACAGGGCAGGAGCAGTACTTC. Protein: CASSPRRTGQEQYF.

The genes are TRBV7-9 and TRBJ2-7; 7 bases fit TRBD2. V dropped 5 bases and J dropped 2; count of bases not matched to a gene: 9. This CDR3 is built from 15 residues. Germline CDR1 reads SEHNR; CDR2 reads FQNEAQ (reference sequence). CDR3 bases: TGTGCCAGCAGCACAGCGGCGGGAGTACCCTACGAGCAGTACGTC. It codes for CASSTAAGVPYEQYV.

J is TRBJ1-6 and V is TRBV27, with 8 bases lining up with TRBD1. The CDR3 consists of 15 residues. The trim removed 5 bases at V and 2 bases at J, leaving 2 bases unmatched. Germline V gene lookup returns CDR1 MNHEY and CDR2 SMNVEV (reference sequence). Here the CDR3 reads CASSLTGAYNSPLHF. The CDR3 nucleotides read TGTGCCAGCAGTCTGACAGGGGCCTATAATTCACCCCTCCACTTT.

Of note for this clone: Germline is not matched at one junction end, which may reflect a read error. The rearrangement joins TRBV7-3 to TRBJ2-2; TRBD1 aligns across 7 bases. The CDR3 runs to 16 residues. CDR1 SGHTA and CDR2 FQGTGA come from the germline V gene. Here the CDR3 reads CASSVTGTVNTGELFF. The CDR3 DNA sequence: TGTGCCAGCAGCGTAACCGGGACAGTCAACACCGGGGAGCTGTTTTTT. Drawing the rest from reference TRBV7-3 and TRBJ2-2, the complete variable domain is GAGVSQTPSNKVTEKGKYVELRCDPISGHTALYWYRQSLGQGPEFLIYFQGTGAADDSGLPNDRFFAVRPEGSVSTLKIQRTERGDSAVYLCASSVTGTVNTGELFFGEGSRLTVL.

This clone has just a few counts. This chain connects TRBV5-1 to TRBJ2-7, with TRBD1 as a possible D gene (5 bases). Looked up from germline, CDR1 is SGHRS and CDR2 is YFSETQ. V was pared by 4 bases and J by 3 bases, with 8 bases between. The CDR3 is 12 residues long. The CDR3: CASSMTDYEQYF. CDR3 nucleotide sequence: TGCGCCAGCAGCATGACAGACTACGAGCAGTACTTC.

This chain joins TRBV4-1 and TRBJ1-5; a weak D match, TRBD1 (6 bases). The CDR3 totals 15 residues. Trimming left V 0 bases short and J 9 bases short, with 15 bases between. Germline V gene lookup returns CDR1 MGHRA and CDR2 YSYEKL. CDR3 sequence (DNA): TGCGCCAGCAGCCAAGATAGCAGGGGTCAAGGGCCCCAGCATTTT. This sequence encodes CASSQDSRGQGPQHF.

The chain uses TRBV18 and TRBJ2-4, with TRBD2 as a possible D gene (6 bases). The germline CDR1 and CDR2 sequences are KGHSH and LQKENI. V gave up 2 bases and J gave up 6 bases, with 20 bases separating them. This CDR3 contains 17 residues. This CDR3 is CASSPVPPGRLLNIQYF. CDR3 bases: TGTGCCAGCTCACCAGTTCCGCCAGGGAGGCTATTAAACATTCAGTACTTC.

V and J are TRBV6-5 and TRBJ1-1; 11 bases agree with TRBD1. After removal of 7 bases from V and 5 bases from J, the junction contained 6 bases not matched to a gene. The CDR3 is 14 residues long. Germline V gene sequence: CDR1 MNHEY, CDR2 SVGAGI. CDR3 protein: CASIRDRGKTEAFF. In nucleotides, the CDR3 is TGTGCCAGCATCCGGGACAGGGGGAAGACTGAAGCTTTCTTT.